Sequencing of this T cell receptor beta chain was carried out in a study of T cell responses to AZD1222 COVID-19 vaccine. Assay used: immunoSEQ multiplex PCR; TCRdb lists only in-frame clones, some missing. Of roughly 77,000 clones listed, roughly nine tenths were seen once; the top ten hold about 5.2%. This clone was seen once. The CDR3 length is 17 residues. Germline loops: CDR1 ENHRY, CDR2 SYGVKD. The trim removed 8 bases at V and 1 base at J, leaving 11 bases unmatched. Sequenced material: peripheral blood, taken on day 0 of AZD1222 vaccination. The rearrangement links TRBV10-3 to TRBJ2-3; 11 nucleotides align to TRBD1. This receptor was taken from an adult in good health. The CDR3 reads CAIGGQGAWGGTDTQYF. The CDR3 DNA is TGTGCCATCGGAGGACAGGGGGCATGGGGCGGCACAGATACGCAGTATTTT.